The 5 T cell receptor beta chains given below trace back to one sample, sequenced in a study of T-cell reconstitution after alpha-beta-depleted transplantation in children (dated by TCRdb to the mid-2010s). Libraries were prepared through PCR. Sequencing took place on an Illumina HiSeq 2500. TCR library preparation used molecular barcoding, with unique molecular identifiers applied to normalize quantification of the TCRbeta repertoire. In TCRdb, the public reads were trimmed at Q25 with fastp and aligned with MiXCR, with productive beta chains retained. Each entry merges the rows of one CDR3 protein and shows their most common DNA and genes. This sample is represented by some 550,000 distinct CDR3 sequences; around 17% of them were singletons. More than 2.5% of the sample is in the top ten clones. The source was PBMCs from the stem cell graft donor, collected from the stem cell graft. The receptors here all came from a human donor who donated a stem cell graft to a child with acute lymphoblastic leukemia.

This rearrangement joins TRBV5-1 to TRBJ2-7, with D tentatively TRBD1 or TRBD2 (7 bases each). Germline lookup yields CDR1 SGHRS and CDR2 YFSETQ. The CDR3 is made up of 15 amino acids. Trimming shortened V by 0 bases and J by 4 bases, and 14 bases separated the two germline ends. The CDR3 region is CASSLVQGGKYEQYF. The CDR3 DNA is TGCGCCAGCAGCTTGGTCCAGGGGGGGAAATACGAGCAGTACTTC. The variable domain in full, completed from reference TRBV5-1 and TRBJ2-7, reads KAGVTQTPRYLIKTRGQQVTLSCSPISGHRSVSWYQQTPGQGLQFLFEYFSETQRNKGNFPGRFSGRQFSNSRSEMNVSTLELGDSALYLCASSLVQGGKYEQYFGPGTRLTVT.

The sample holds a few counts of this clonotype. The chain has TRBV12-3 or TRBV12-4 and TRBJ2-7; 12 bases match TRBD2. Trimming removed 5 bases from V and 6 bases from J; junction bases left unmatched: 2. This CDR3 is built from 13 residues. CDR3 protein: CASSRLAGAEQYF. For the CDR3, the DNA is TGTGCCAGCAGTAGACTAGCGGGAGCCGAGCAGTACTTC.

V gene TRBV4-2 combines with J gene TRBJ2-1; the match to TRBD1 covers 7 bases. J was trimmed by 3 bases and V by 4 bases; bases with no gene match: 15. CDR3 size: 18 residues. The V gene's germline CDR1 is LGHNA and CDR2 YNFKEQ. CDR3 residues: CASSPRLSGQGDYNEQFF. CDR3 DNA sequence: TGTGCCAGCAGCCCGCGCCTAAGTGGGCAGGGGGACTACAATGAGCAGTTCTTC.

In this sample, this clonotype turned up a few times. The chain is built from TRBV9 and TRBJ2-2; no firm D call. The V end was cut by 1 base, the J end by 4 bases, with 11 bases between. This CDR3 comprises 15 residues. Germline values: CDR1 SGDLS, CDR2 YYNGEE. CDR3 DNA: TGTGCCAGCAGCGTAACCGGTTTTGGCACCGGGGAGCTGTTTTTT. Protein: CASSVTGFGTGELFF.

V is TRBV11-2 and J is TRBJ2-5, with 10 bases lining up with TRBD1. There are 17 residues in the CDR3. V trimming: 0 bases; J trimming: 4 bases; junction bases outside the gene matches: 8. Germline lookup yields CDR1 SGHAT and CDR2 FQNNGV. The CDR3 protein is CASSLDGGDRGRETQYF. For the CDR3, the DNA is TGTGCCAGCAGCTTAGACGGTGGCGACAGGGGGCGAGAGACCCAGTACTTC.